The 19 T cell receptor beta chains below all came from one sample that was sequenced in a study of cytomegalovirus exposure and HLA in healthy donors. The primer mix had 60 Vbeta and 13 Jbeta primers. Profiling relied on immunoSEQ multiplex PCR, and the TCRdb table lists in-frame clones only, not all of them. Seen here are around 180,000 clones, 80% observed once, and the top ten hold 4.5% to 6%. The specimen sequenced was PBMCs. The receptor set was obtained from a man aged 40-49 years in good health and CMV-seronegative.

The CDR3 DNA follows: TGTGCCAGCACCATAGACCTGGACATCCACGAGCAGTACTTC. Protein: CASTIDLDIHEQYF. V and J are TRBV7-9 and TRBJ2-7, with D tentatively TRBD1 (5 bases). Looked up from germline, CDR1 is SEHNR and CDR2 is FQNEAQ (reference sequence). V lost 7 bases and J 5 bases, leaving 18 bases between the germline ends. The CDR3 spans 14 residues.

This sequence joins TRBV7-9 and TRBJ1-5; no definite D call. This CDR3 region has 13 residues. V lost 5 bases and J lost 5, with 10 bases in between. Germline CDR1 reads SEHNR; CDR2 reads FQNEAQ (reference sequence). The CDR3 bases are TGTGCCAGCAGCCCAGTTATGGATCAGCCCCAGCATTTT. Protein: CASSPVMDQPQHF.

V is TRBV16 and J is TRBJ2-5; weak D call: TRBD2 (5 bases). The tail of the sequence fits TRBJ2-7 better, so the J call may be wrong. Germline V lookup: CDR1 KGHSY, CDR2 FQNENV. CDR3 size: 13 residues. The CDR3 nucleotides are TGTGCCAGCAGCCCGACGGGGTCCTACGAGCAGTACTTC. It specifies CASSPTGSYEQYF.

The chain is built from TRBV6-1 and TRBJ1-1; D remains ambiguous. Per germline, CDR1 MNHNS and CDR2 SASEGT. V was trimmed by 6 bases and J by 8 bases, leaving 7 bases between them. The CDR3 covers 10 residues. The CDR3 protein is CASSYWEAFF. CDR3 bases: TGTGCCAGCAGCTATTGGGAAGCTTTCTTT.

V is TRBV6-6 and J is TRBJ1-2; D uncertain. This CDR3 comprises 13 residues. In germline, CDR1 is MNHNY, CDR2 SVGAGI (reference sequence). Trimming shortened V by 6 bases and J by 5 bases, and 13 bases separated the two germline ends. The DNA of the CDR3 is TGTGCCAGCAGAGACGGAACTACATATGGCTACACCTTC. Amino acids: CASRDGTTYGYTF.

This clone was picked up a small number of times. The gene calls are TRBV6-5 and TRBJ2-7; no reliable D call. Looked up from germline, CDR1 is MNHEY and CDR2 is SVGAGI. V gave up 5 bases and J gave up 3 bases, with 5 bases separating them. This CDR3 has 11 residues. The chain's CDR3 is CASSTHYEQYF. CDR3 DNA: TGTGCCAGCAGTACTCACTACGAGCAGTACTTC.

This clone has just one count. The chain links TRBV29-1 to TRBJ2-2; 10 positions agree with TRBD1. Germline-derived CDR1 and CDR2 are SQVTM and ANQGSEA. The CDR3 length is 13 residues. The junction had 4 bases not matched to a gene; V was cut back by 4 bases and J by 8 bases. In DNA, the CDR3 is TGCAGCGTTGGACAGGGGGCAGGGGGGGAGCTGTTTTTT. This codes for CSVGQGAGGELFF.

The chain links TRBV11-3 to TRBJ1-2; no firm D call. Germline V gene sequence: CDR1 SGHNT, CDR2 YENEEA. The V end lost 5 bases, the J end lost 2 bases, and 15 bases lay between the germline ends. The CDR3 consists of 15 residues. The DNA for the CDR3 is TGTGCCAGCAGCCCCCGGGGTGAGTCAAACTATGGCTACACCTTC. Protein product: CASSPRGESNYGYTF.

The chain combines TRBV7-2 with TRBJ1-2, with no clear D. CDR1 and CDR2 (germline): SGHTA, FQGNSA. Deletions cut 5 bases from V and 4 bases from J, with 14 bases between. The CDR3 runs to 14 residues. Here the CDR3 reads CASSAPPPGYGYTF. In nucleotides, the CDR3 is TGTGCCAGCAGCGCACCGCCCCCCGGCTATGGCTACACCTTC. The complete variable domain, with remaining parts taken from reference TRBV7-2 and TRBJ1-2, reads GAGVSQSPSNKVTEKGKDVELRCDPISGHTALYWYRQSLGQGLEFLIYFQGNSAPDKSGLPSDRFSAERTGGSVSTLTIQRTQQEDSAVYLCASSAPPPGYGYTFGSGTRLTVV.

The gene calls are TRBV5-6 and TRBJ1-1; 8 positions match TRBD1. Germline CDR1 reads SGHDT; CDR2 reads YYEEEE. The CDR3 covers 15 residues. Trimming cost V 1 base and J 1 base; bases outside gene matches: 3. The DNA for the CDR3 is TGTGCCAGCAGCTTGCTGACAGGGGAGAACACTGAAGCTTTCTTT. This translates into CASSLLTGENTEAFF.

The chain recombines TRBV5-1 with TRBJ2-3; D is unclear. Germline V gene sequence: CDR1 SGHRS, CDR2 YFSETQ. This CDR3 spans 14 amino acids. V lost 0 bases and J lost 3, with 8 bases in between. The DNA for the CDR3 is TGCGCCAGCAGCTTGGTGATAGCTACAGATACGCAGTATTTT. This translates into CASSLVIATDTQYF.

The rearrangement joins TRBV19 to TRBJ1-5; 7 bases line up with TRBD1. With V trimmed by 5 bases and J by 3 bases, 4 bases remained unmatched. Germline assignment: CDR1 LNHDA and CDR2 SQIVND (reference sequence). The CDR3 is 14 amino acids. The CDR3 spells CASSFGTDNQPQHF. In DNA, the CDR3 is TGTGCCAGTAGTTTCGGGACAGACAATCAGCCCCAGCATTTT. The full variable domain, its missing parts supplied by reference TRBV19 and TRBJ1-5, is DGGITQSPKYLFRKEGQNVTLSCEQNLNHDAMYWYRQDPGQGLRLIYYSQIVNDFQKGDIAEGYSVSREKKESFPLTVTSAQKNPTAFYLCASSFGTDNQPQHFGDGTRLSIL.

Here the CDR3 reads CASSSGLAGGYEQYF. Here the CDR3 DNA reads TGTGCCAGCAGTTCGGGACTAGCGGGAGGCTACGAGCAGTACTTC. The rearrangement links TRBV6-5 to TRBJ2-7; 15 bases map to TRBD2. With 4 bases clipped from V and 3 bases from J, the junction kept 1 base outside the gene matches. The CDR3 is 15 residues long. The germline V gene has CDR1 MNHEY and CDR2 SVGAGI.

Concerning this clone itself: This CDR3 is also generated by other DNA sequences in the sample. The gene calls are TRBV18 and TRBJ1-5; weak D call: TRBD1 (5 bases). This CDR3 spans 13 amino acids. With 6 bases removed from V and 4 bases from J, the gap between germline ends came to 10 bases. Germline values: CDR1 KGHSH, CDR2 LQKENI. The CDR3: CASSPGGNQPQHF. The DNA of the CDR3 is TGTGCCAGCTCCCCTGGGGGGAATCAGCCCCAGCATTTT. The full variable domain, its missing parts supplied by reference TRBV18 and TRBJ1-5, is NAGVMQNPRHLVRRRGQEARLRCSPMKGHSHVYWYRQLPEEGLKFMVYLQKENIIDESGMPKERFSAEFPKEGPSILRIQQVVRGDSAAYFCASSPGGNQPQHFGDGTRLSIL.

The CDR3 spells CASSLRQGRAYEQYF. CDR3 DNA: TGCGCCAGCAGCCTACGACAGGGGAGAGCCTACGAGCAGTACTTC. The chain employs TRBV5-1 and TRBJ2-7, with 8 bases fitting TRBD1. CDR3 length: 15 residues. V gave up 4 bases and J gave up 2 bases; unmatched junction bases: 8. Germline CDR1 and CDR2: SGHRS and YFSETQ.

The chain joins TRBV5-6 to TRBJ2-3; D gene unclear. Deletions cut 2 bases from V and 0 bases from J, with 13 bases between. Germline CDR1 is SGHDT and CDR2 is YYEEEE. The CDR3 length is 16 residues. The CDR3 loop reads CASSFRGGPSTDTQYF. The DNA of the CDR3 is TGTGCCAGCAGCTTTCGTGGTGGCCCGAGCACAGATACGCAGTATTTT.

The chain combines TRBV7-3 with TRBJ2-1; perhaps TRBD2 as D (5 bases). V lost 5 bases to trimming and J lost 1 base, with 18 bases between them. This CDR3 is 17 amino acids long. The germline gives CDR1 SGHTA, CDR2 FQGTGA. The CDR3 region is CASSRGPGTLSYNEQFF. DNA for the CDR3: TGTGCCAGCAGCCGGGGTCCAGGAACCCTTTCCTACAATGAGCAGTTCTTC.

This clone was seen only a few times. The J gene is TRBJ2-1, the V gene TRBV15; D is uncertain. The germline V gene encodes CDR1 LNHNV and CDR2 YYDKDF (reference sequence). This CDR3 comprises 11 residues. The V end was cut by 6 bases, the J end by 5 bases, with 5 bases between. For the CDR3, the DNA is TGTGCCACCAGGGGCAACAATGAGCAGTTCTTC. Its translation is CATRGNNEQFF.

The chain combines TRBV18 with TRBJ2-5; 10 nucleotides match TRBD2. V lost 3 bases, J lost 3 bases, and 4 bases stayed unmatched. The germline V gene has CDR1 KGHSH and CDR2 LQKENI. The CDR3 has 15 residues. DNA of the CDR3: TGTGCCAGCTCACCCGGGACTAGCGAGAAAGAGACCCAGTACTTC. Its protein product is CASSPGTSEKETQYF. The full variable domain, with the rest looked up from reference TRBV18 and TRBJ2-5, is NAGVMQNPRHLVRRRGQEARLRCSPMKGHSHVYWYRQLPEEGLKFMVYLQKENIIDESGMPKERFSAEFPKEGPSILRIQQVVRGDSAAYFCASSPGTSEKETQYFGPGTRLLVL.